Presented here are 9 T cell receptor beta chains from one specimen sequenced in a study of blood T cells in healthy people across ages. Primers used in a second PCR of roughly 6 to 12 cycles were a sample-barcoded 5' primer and a J-beta primer mix. Each CDR3 protein is one row after TCRdb ran MiXCR on the 5' RACE reads. The sample carries 920,000 or so distinct CDR3 sequences, 45% recorded once. The source material was blood. The receptor set was obtained from a woman aged 60 to 75 in good health.

The chain carries TRBV27 and TRBJ2-7; possible D gene TRBD1, 5 bases. The CDR3 consists of 15 residues. The germline V gene encodes CDR1 MNHEY and CDR2 SMNVEV (reference sequence). Trimming took 3 bases from V and 3 from J, leaving 15 bases between them. The CDR3 reads CASSFGTGSLYEQYF. Here the CDR3 DNA reads TGTGCCAGCAGTTTCGGAACAGGTTCCCTCTACGAGCAGTACTTC.

This clonotype has more than one count but fewer than ten. CDR3 amino acids: CATSNYEQYF. For the CDR3, the DNA is TGTGCCACAAGCAACTACGAGCAGTACTTC. The chain joins TRBV25-1 to TRBJ2-7, with no clear D. The V end was cut by 10 bases, the J end by 3 bases, with 7 bases between. In germline, CDR1 is MGHDK, CDR2 SYGVNS. CDR3 size: 10 residues.

The gene calls are TRBV20-1 and TRBJ1-2; 8 bases are shared with TRBD1. Germline V CDR1 and CDR2: DFQATT, SNEGSKA (reference sequence). V shed 5 bases, J shed 3 bases, and the junction held 8 bases outside the gene matches. The CDR3 contains 14 residues. DNA for the CDR3: TGCAGTGCTCCCCGGACAGGGTTGCACTATGGCTACACCTTC. This codes for CSAPRTGLHYGYTF.

In this sample, this clonotype turned up a few times. The rearrangement joins TRBV20-1 to TRBJ2-4; TRBD1 might be the D (6 bases). The CDR3 is 13 amino acids. The V and J ends lost 4 bases and 6 bases respectively, with 13 bases between them. Germline values: CDR1 DFQATT, CDR2 SNEGSKA (reference sequence). Here the CDR3 DNA reads TGCAGTGCTATCCCGGGGACAACAAACATTCAGTACTTC. Protein: CSAIPGTTNIQYF.

The chain couples TRBV4-1 to TRBJ1-6; the match to TRBD1 covers 9 bases. The CDR3 sequence is 18 residues long. From germline, CDR1 is MGHRA and CDR2 YSYEKL. Trimming at V came to 0 bases and at J to 2 bases, leaving 5 bases not matched to a gene. The CDR3 sequence is CASSQDDRGLTYNSPLHF. The CDR3 DNA reads TGCGCCAGCAGCCAAGATGACAGGGGGTTGACCTATAATTCACCCCTCCACTTT.

The chain carries TRBV27 and TRBJ2-5; 10 bases map to TRBD2. With 3 bases clipped from V and 11 bases from J, the junction kept 9 bases outside the gene matches. CDR3 size: 14 residues. Per the germline V gene, CDR1 is MNHEY and CDR2 is SMNVEV (reference sequence). The CDR3 loop is CASSFRTSGYGQYF. For the CDR3, the DNA is TGTGCCAGCAGTTTCAGGACTAGCGGCTACGGGCAGTACTTC.

The chain links TRBV7-9 to TRBJ1-6; D unclear. Trimming removed 1 base from V and 12 bases from J, with 7 bases in between. The CDR3 runs 12 residues. Germline V gives CDR1 SEHNR, CDR2 FQNEAQ (reference sequence). CDR3 loop: CASSLGGLPLHF. Written as DNA, the CDR3 is TGTGCCAGCAGCTTAGGGGGTTTACCCCTCCACTTT.

This clonotype turned up a few times. This may be a read error, as it is one base from a much larger clone. This chain uses TRBV28 with TRBJ2-3; possible D gene TRBD2, 5 bases. Trimming took off 6 bases at V and 2 bases at J, with 21 bases between the two ends. This CDR3 is built from 17 residues. Germline V gene data show CDR1 as MDHEN and CDR2 as SYDVKM. The CDR3 bases are TGTGCCAGCAGCACCCCCTTCGGGCGGGTAGACACAGATACGCAGTATTTT. It encodes CASSTPFGRVDTDTQYF. Variable domain in full (rest from reference TRBV28 and TRBJ2-3): DVKVTQSSRYLVKRTGEKVFLECVQDMDHENMFWYRQDPGLGLRLIYFSYDVKMKEKGDIPEGYSVSREKKERFSLILESASTNQTSMYLCASSTPFGRVDTDTQYFGPGTRLTVL.

This chain uses TRBV20-1 with TRBJ2-1; D is unresolved. V lost 2 bases and J lost 4, with 12 bases in between. The CDR3 loop spans 14 amino acids. In germline, CDR1 is DFQATT, CDR2 SNEGSKA (reference sequence). DNA for the CDR3: TGCAGTGCTAGAAAGAACCAGTTATACAATGAGCAGTTCTTC. This sequence encodes CSARKNQLYNEQFF.